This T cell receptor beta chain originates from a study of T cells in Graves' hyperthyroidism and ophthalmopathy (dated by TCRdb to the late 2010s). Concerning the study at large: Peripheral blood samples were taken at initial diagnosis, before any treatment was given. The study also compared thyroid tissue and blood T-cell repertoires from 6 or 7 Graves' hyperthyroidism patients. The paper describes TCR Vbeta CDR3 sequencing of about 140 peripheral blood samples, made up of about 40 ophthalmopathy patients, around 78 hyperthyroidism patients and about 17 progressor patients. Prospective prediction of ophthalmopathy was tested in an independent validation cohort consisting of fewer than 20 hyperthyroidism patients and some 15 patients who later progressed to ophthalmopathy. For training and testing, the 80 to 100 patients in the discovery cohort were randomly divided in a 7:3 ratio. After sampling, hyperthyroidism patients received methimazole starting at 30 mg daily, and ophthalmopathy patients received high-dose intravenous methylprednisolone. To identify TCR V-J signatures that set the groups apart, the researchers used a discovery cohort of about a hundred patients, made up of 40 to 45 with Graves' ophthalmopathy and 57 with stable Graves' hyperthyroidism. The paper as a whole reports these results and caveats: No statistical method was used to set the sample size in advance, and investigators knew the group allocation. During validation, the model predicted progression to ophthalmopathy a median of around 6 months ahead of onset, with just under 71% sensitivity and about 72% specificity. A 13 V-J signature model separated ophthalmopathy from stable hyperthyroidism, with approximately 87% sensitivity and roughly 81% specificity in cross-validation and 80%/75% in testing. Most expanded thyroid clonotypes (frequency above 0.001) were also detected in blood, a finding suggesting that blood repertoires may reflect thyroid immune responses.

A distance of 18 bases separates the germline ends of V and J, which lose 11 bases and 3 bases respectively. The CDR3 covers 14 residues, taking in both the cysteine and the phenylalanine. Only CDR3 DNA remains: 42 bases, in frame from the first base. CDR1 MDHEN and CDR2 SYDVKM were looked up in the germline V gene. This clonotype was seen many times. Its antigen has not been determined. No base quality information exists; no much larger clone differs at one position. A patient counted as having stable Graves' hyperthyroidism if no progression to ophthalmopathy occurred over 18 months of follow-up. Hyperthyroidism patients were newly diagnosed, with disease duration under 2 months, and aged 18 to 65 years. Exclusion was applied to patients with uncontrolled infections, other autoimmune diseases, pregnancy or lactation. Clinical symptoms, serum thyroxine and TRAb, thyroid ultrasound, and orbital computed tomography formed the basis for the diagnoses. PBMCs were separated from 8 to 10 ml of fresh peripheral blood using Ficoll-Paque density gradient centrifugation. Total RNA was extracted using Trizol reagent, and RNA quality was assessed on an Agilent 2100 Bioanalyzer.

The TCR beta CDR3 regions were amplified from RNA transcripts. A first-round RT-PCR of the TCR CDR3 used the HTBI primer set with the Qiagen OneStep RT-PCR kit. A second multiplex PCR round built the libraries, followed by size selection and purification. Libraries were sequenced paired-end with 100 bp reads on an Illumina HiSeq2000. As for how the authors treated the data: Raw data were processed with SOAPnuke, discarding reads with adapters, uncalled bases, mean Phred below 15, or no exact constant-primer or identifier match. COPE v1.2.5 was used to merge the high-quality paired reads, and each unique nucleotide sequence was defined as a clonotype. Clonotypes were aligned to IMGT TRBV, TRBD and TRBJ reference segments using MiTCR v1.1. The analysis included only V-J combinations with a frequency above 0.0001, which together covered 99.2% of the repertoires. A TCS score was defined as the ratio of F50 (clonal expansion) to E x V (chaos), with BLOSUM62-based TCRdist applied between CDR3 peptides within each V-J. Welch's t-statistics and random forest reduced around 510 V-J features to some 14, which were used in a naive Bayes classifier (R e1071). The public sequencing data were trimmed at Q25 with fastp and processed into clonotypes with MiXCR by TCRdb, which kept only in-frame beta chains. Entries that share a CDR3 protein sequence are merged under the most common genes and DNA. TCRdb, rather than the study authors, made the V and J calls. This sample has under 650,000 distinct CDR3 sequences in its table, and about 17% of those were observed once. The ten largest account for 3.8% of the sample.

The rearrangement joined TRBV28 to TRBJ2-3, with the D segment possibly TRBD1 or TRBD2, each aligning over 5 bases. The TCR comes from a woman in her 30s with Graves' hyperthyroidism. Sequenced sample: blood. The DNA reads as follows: TGTGCCCCCCTCGGGGTGGGGACGACAGATACGCAGTATTTT. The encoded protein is CAPLGVGTTDTQYF.